A single T cell receptor (beta chain) is shown here with its context. Its binding antigen is unknown. Nothing much larger sits one base from this clone, and base qualities are not available. In total, just over 650 healthy bone marrow donors made up the cohort. Cohort members were all nominally healthy when sampled, although unrecorded immune exposures were likely present. The donor was CMV seropositive and belonged to the group of 250 to 300 seropositive cohort members. Each donor provided a peripheral blood sample, and peripheral blood mononuclear cells were used for TCR beta sequencing. Genomic DNA was extracted from the blood cell samples with the Qiagen DNeasy Blood Extraction Kit. Library construction relied on the immunoSEQ multiplex PCR assay. For the multiplex PCR, a mixture combining 60 forward primers for TCR Vbeta segments and 13 reverse primers for TCR Jbeta segments was used. Amplification of the CDR3 region of rearranged TCR beta genes was performed with a multiplex PCR assay on genomic DNA. The amplified TCR beta libraries were sequenced on the Illumina HiSeq System as 87-base-pair reads. The paper's processing steps were these. A later analysis counted 75 million to 100 million unique TCR beta chains across the approximately 700 repertoires, and around 12 million of these chains were shared by at least two donors. A nearest-neighbor algorithm error-corrected the raw reads and collapsed the reads into unique sequences, merging closely related sequences to remove PCR and sequencing errors. CDR3 sequences were aligned to IMGT reference sequences to assign V, D and J gene segments. For a sequence to be retained, at least a six-nucleotide match to both a V gene segment and a J gene segment was required. A rearrangement was called productive if the CDR3 had no stop codons and remained in frame with V and J, and every other rearrangement was called non-productive. CDR3 was defined according to IMGT convention as the region running from the second conserved V-encoded cysteine to the conserved J-encoded phenylalanine. The earlier analysis of about 610 of the donors excluded any sequence lacking an unambiguous match to a single V gene segment. In an earlier analysis of around 590 of the donors, a V segment was called functional when productive rearrangements were above 56.7%, and segregating when the standard deviation between donors exceeded 5%. To diagnose cytomegalovirus status from the catalog of TCR beta chain sequences, a statistical classification framework was built. V and J gene assignment, in a later analysis, came from comparing TCR nucleotide sequences with IMGT/GENE-DB human TR gene sequences. In a later analysis, CDR3 sequences and most-parsimonious VDJ recombination scenarios were assigned using the TCRdist pipeline. In a later analysis, every TCR beta chain was defined by the combination of its CDR3 amino acid sequence and its V-gene family, and reads without a unique V-gene family were dropped. To address suspected cross-contamination and a sequencing artifact, a later analysis removed 450 to 700 highly shared, low-generation-probability nucleotide sequences. For each public chain, a later analysis derived a clonal expansion index from normalized ranks of inferred template counts within each repertoire. In a later analysis, generation probabilities were computed with a VDJ recombination model fitted to out-of-frame rearrangements, and the resulting probabilities were checked against IGoR. A later analysis scored TCR-TCR, TCR-HLA and TCR-CMV co-occurrence with hypergeometric tests, applying a repertoire-size bias correction to TCR pairs. A later analysis estimated false discovery rates by permuting HLA or CMV assignments 20 times. In a later analysis, co-occurring TCRs were grouped using DBSCAN, with TCRdist sequence similarity added in when clustering inside HLA-allele-positive subsets. For co-occurrence clustering, repertoires with fewer than 30,000 or more than 120,000 public chains were excluded, along with four to six repertoires with anomalous nucleotide sharing. TCRdb mirrors the immuneACCESS table, restricted to in-frame sequences. Some clones are absent from its copies; in checked studies, under half trace to an unresolved V gene, and the reason for the others is unknown. D and trimming were read from the DNA, whereas the V and J calls and clone size are those reported in that table. In this sample the table shows about 180,000 clones, about 79% of which occur a single time. The ten largest clones capture around 1.2% of the sample.

This sample is drawn from a study of cytomegalovirus exposure and HLA in healthy donors (dated by TCRdb to the late 2010s). In the study overall: An earlier analysis of 587 of the donors reported 276 Gb of sequence data and 90 million to 120 million unique TCR beta sequences obtained from some 170 million T cells. To predict cytomegalovirus infection status, the study brought together high-throughput TCR immunosequencing, statistical association of individual TCRs with disease status, and machine learning. Donor age, sex, ethnicity and CMV serostatus were compiled together with the repertoire data. All discovery cohort repertoires had been generated on a single sequencing platform. In an earlier analysis of 550 to 700 of the donors, high-throughput TCR beta sequencing was used to judge whether each TCR beta V gene segment behaved as functional or pseudogenic. Of the approximately 400 genotyped donors, about 80% fell in the genetic ancestry cluster associated with self-reported Caucasian donors. In a later genetic analysis, genome-wide SNP genotypes for about 55% of the 666 donors were used, and that subset was treated as a discovery cohort. A later analysis re-examined previously published TCR beta repertoires from roughly 720 donors and added high-resolution HLA genotyping to investigate patterns of TCR occurrence. The later analysis used no new phenotypic data to find candidate immune exposures, relying instead on TCR beta sequences and their occurrence across donors. About five DR-DQ haplotypes were treated as single units for association and clustering because of strong linkage in the cohort. Using immunosequencing, the study profiled T cell repertoires from roughly 650 subjects and related those repertoires to cytomegalovirus serostatus. Along with the approximately 700-subject first cohort, a separate validation cohort of 120 different subjects was used. The number of typed donors differed by locus: roughly 629-630 for A, B, C, DRB1 and DQB1; 500 to 550 for DQA1; roughly 600 for DPA1; and some 450 for DPB1. An early release that covered about 640 HLA-typed donors contained approximately 300 gigabases of sequencing data and about 93 million unique TCR sequences. Among 398 genotyped donors of the cohort, an average of roughly 240,000 unique TCR beta nucleotide sequences were sequenced per donor, roughly a sixth of them non-productive. HLA typing included class I and class II loci at four-digit resolution. The study aimed to test whether signatures of past pathogen exposure could be identified by cataloging public T cell receptors.

Here is what the overall study found, with its caveats: The earlier analysis of 587 of the donors excluded some 15 rarely observed V segments, including chromosome 9 orphons, because counts were too low. Only TCR beta chains were sequenced in this cohort, and the absence of alpha or paired-chain data limited detectable features. In an earlier analysis of approximately 590 of the donors, most TCR beta V segments were observed in productive rearrangements about 87% or about 30% of the time, broadly matching IMGT annotations. According to a later genetic analysis, donors in an Asian-associated ancestry cluster had fewer N-insertions in productive TCRs than the approximately 700-donor mean. Most TCR sequences were seen in very few donors, while some public TCRs were found in many individuals. Most CMV-associated TCR beta chains appeared to be HLA-restricted in a later analysis, and the HLA associations seemed to be driven largely by CMV exposure. In a later analysis, several top co-occurrence clusters were reported to appear linked to parvovirus B19, influenza, CMV and Epstein-Barr virus. Linkage disequilibrium might explain the correlated functional status among segregating V segments, but an unknown experimental factor could not be excluded. In the study, approximately 150 TCR beta chains were listed as associated with cytomegalovirus. It was suggested by the authors that the approach could potentially be generalized to other disease states and immunological phenotypes. Strong co-occurrence of HLA alleles, especially DR and DQ, made assigning TCR associations to individual alleles difficult. Because some donors lacked HLA typing at each locus, the association tests relied only on the typed subset. An association between a missense DCLRE1C variant and V-gene and J-gene trimming of TCR beta chains was found in a later genetic analysis and replicated in an independent cohort. In both the original and validation cohorts, the classifier was reported to diagnose cytomegalovirus status with high specificity and sensitivity. A few of the identified cytomegalovirus-associated TCR beta chains were confirmed in vitro to be specific for cytomegalovirus antigens. A cluster of highly shared sequence variants was judged likely to represent a technical artifact of the sequencing pipeline. Immune exposure information for the cohort was limited to CMV serostatus. A later analysis found that HLA-associated TCR beta chains were more clonally expanded and had lower generation probabilities than equally common non-associated chains. The presence/absence analyses assumed that sequencing depth was roughly uniform across donors, and that assumption may not be true. According to a later analysis, TCR association rates differed among HLA loci, with DRB1 alleles showing the most associated TCRs and HLA-C alleles showing the fewest. A further reported finding was that TCR beta sequences accurately predicted the HLA-A and HLA-B alleles for most subjects in the first cohort. A later analysis associated 16,951 TCR beta sequences with specific HLA alleles at a false discovery rate of 0.05.

Sequencing was done on a sample of PBMCs. The TCR sequence derives from a girl aged 2 to 9 in good health and CMV-seropositive.

This receptor carries the CDR3 CASNLSADRTTTRNYGYTF. The nucleotide sequence reads as follows: TGTGCCAGTAACCTCTCCGCCGACAGAACTACCACACGGAACTATGGCTACACCTTC. Recombination linked TRBV19 to TRBJ1-2, and the D gene may be TRBD1, 5 bases matching. Sequences LNHDA (CDR1) and SQIVND (CDR2) are obtained from the germline V gene (reference sequence). The CDR3 sequence holds 19 residues, the cysteine and phenylalanine included. CDR3 DNA only is kept here, 57 bases in frame from base 1. V loses 7 bases of germline sequence and J loses 2 bases, and the interval between the two ends is 29 bases.